The 7 T cell receptor beta chains below were found in one sample sequenced in a study of T cells in Graves' hyperthyroidism and ophthalmopathy. TCR beta CDR3 regions were amplified from RNA transcripts. HTBI primers drove first-round RT-PCR of the TCR CDR3. TCRdb reanalysed the multiplex PCR reads using MiXCR and keeps one entry per CDR3 protein. The table includes approximately 500,000 distinct CDR3 sequences, about 43% detected once. The sequenced sample consisted of peripheral blood or thyroid tissue (not recorded which). The receptor source for this set is a woman younger than 30 with Graves' hyperthyroidism.

At least ten counts were recorded for this clonotype. V usage is TRBV7-2 and J usage is TRBJ1-4, with TRBD1 as a possible D gene (6 bases). This CDR3 region has 16 residues. Trimming removed 1 base from V and 5 bases from J, with 14 bases in between. Germline CDR1 reads SGHTA; CDR2 reads FQGNSA. The CDR3 is CASSLGFRGANEKLFF. In DNA, the CDR3 is TGTGCCAGCAGCTTAGGGTTCCGGGGGGCAAATGAAAAACTGTTTTTT.

This clonotype came up many times. The chain has TRBV15 and TRBJ2-5; no definite D call. Germline V CDR1 and CDR2: LNHNV, YYDKDF (reference sequence). V shed 0 bases and J shed 5 bases, with 7 bases lying between them. The CDR3 runs 13 residues. CDR3 in DNA: TGTGCCACCAGCAGAGATGGTTTGGAGACCCAGTACTTC. Protein: CATSRDGLETQYF.

There are many counts of this clonotype. J is TRBJ2-7 and V is TRBV10-3; D possibly corresponds to TRBD2 (7 bases). Trimming took off 4 bases at V and 6 bases at J, with 40 bases between the two ends. CDR1 is ENHRY, CDR2 SYGVKD, per germline. The CDR3 totals 22 residues. This chain's CDR3 is CAISGPDSDPGTTIPRFGEQYF. DNA of the CDR3: TGTGCCATCAGTGGGCCGGACAGCGATCCGGGGACTACCATCCCCCGATTTGGCGAGCAGTACTTC.

This clonotype showed up many times. This chain joins TRBV4-2 and TRBJ1-5; a weak D match, TRBD1 (5 bases). The V end was cut by 3 bases, the J end by 6 bases, with 12 bases between. The CDR3 spans 14 residues. Germline V gene sequence: CDR1 LGHNA, CDR2 YNFKEQ. Here the CDR3 reads CASSHGQGTQPQHF. CDR3 bases: TGTGCCAGCAGCCACGGGCAGGGTACTCAGCCCCAGCATTTT.

This chain links TRBV7-8 with TRBJ1-5, with TRBD1 identical over 8 bases. With V trimmed by 0 bases and J by 14 bases, 9 bases remained unmatched. In germline, CDR1 is SGHVS, CDR2 FQNEAQ. The CDR3 sequence is 14 residues long. This chain's CDR3 is CASSLARGLSNEHF. DNA for the CDR3: TGTGCCAGCAGCTTAGCCAGGGGGCTGAGCAATGAGCATTTT.

A word on this clonotype: No conserved phenylalanine or tryptophan is present at the end of the CDR3, so a read error is the likely explanation. No DNA is shown, since the ends of the CDR3 on it are uncertain; the CDR3 is the one TCRdb lists. The rearrangement joins TRBV2 to TRBJ1-1; the table calls TRBD1, which could not be checked here. The CDR3 length is 10 residues, termini included. CDR1 and CDR2 from the germline V gene are SNHLY and FYNNEI. The CDR3 sequence is CASRGTGSNY.

Comments on this clonotype: At one end, the junction sequence differs from germline, possibly due to a read error. The rearrangement links TRBV30 to TRBJ1-2, with 10 bases lining up with TRBD1. The length of the CDR3 is 14 residues. CDR1 is GTSNPN, CDR2 SVGIG, per germline (reference sequence). The CDR3 nucleotides are TGTGCCTGGAGTGCCGGACAGGGGGACTATGGCCACACCTTC. This encodes CAWSAGQGDYGHTF.